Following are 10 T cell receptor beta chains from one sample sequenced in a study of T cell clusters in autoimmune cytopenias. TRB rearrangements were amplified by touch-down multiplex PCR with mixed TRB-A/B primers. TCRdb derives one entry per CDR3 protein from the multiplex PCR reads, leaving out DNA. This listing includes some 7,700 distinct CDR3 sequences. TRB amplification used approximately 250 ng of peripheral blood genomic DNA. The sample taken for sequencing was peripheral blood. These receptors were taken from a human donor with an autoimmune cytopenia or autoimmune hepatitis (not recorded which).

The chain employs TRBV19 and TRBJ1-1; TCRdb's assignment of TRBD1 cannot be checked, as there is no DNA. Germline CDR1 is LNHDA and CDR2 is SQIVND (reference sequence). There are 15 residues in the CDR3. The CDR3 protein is CASKGRGRMNTEAFF.

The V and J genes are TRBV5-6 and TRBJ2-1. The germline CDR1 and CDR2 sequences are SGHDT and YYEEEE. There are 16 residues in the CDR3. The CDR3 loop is CASSSRSRTTYNEQFF.

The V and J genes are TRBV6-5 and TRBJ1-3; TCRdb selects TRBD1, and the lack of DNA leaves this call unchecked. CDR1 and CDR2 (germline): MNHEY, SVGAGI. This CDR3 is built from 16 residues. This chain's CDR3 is CASSTRGRGTGNTIYF.

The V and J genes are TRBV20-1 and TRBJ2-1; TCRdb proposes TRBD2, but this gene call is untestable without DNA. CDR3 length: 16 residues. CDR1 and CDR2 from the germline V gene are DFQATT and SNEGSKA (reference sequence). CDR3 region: CSARDRGSSNYNEQFF.

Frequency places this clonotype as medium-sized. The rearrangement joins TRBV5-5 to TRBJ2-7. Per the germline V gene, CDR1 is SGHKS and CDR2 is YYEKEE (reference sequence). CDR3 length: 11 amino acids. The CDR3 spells CASSFYYEQYF.

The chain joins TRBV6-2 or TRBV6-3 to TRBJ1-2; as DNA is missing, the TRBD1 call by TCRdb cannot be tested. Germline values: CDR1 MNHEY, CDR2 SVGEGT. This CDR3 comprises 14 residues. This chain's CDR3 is CASRTTGDNYGYTF.

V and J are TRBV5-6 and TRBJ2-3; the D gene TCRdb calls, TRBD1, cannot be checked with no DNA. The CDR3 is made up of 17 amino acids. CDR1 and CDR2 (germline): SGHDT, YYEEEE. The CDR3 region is CASSAGRGGQPGDTQYF. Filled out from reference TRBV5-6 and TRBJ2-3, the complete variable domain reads DAGVTQSPTHLIKTRGQQVTLRCSPKSGHDTVSWYQQALGQGPQFIFQYYEEEERQRGNFPDRFSGHQFPNYSSELNVNALLLGDSALYLCASSAGRGGQPGDTQYFGPGTRLTVL.

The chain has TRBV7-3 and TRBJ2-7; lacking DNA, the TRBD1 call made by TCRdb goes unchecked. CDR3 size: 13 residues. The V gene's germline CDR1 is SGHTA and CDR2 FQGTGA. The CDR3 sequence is CASSSTGSNEQYF.

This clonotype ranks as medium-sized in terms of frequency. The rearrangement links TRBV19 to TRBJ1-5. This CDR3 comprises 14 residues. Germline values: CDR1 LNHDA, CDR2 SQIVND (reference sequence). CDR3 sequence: CASSIWDTNQPQHF.

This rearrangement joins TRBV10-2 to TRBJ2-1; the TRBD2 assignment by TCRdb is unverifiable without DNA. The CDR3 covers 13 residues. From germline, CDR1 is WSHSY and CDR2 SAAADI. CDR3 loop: CASSGPSYNEQFF.